This T cell receptor (beta chain) was found in a study of early T cells in non-severe SARS-CoV-2 infection listed by TCRdb under 2021. With regard to the full study: TCR sequencing used bulk RNA from unsorted whole blood, so alpha and beta chains could not be paired. The study at large found these results: VDJdb matching was skewed toward anti-spike CD8 responses and likely underestimated virus-specific expansions by missing private and CD4 specificities.

The junction shows trimming of 8 bases on V and 7 bases on J, plus 9 bases between the germline ends. CDR1 and CDR2, per the germline V gene, are SNHLY and FYNNEI. From its cysteine to its phenylalanine, the CDR3 spans 12 amino acids. The kept DNA is CDR3 alone, 36 bases in frame from the first base. To prepare the library, 5' RACE was applied. The listed sequencing device is NextSeq 500. Unique molecular identifiers were attached to individual cDNA molecules in the TCR library protocol so that sequencing error and PCR bias could be corrected. Both TCR alpha and beta chains were sequenced, and tight co-correlation was observed between alpha and beta sequence abundances in each sample. Processing in the source paper ran as follows. Decombinator V4 was used to perform V gene, J gene and CDR3 annotation of TCR sequences. Expanded TCRs were defined as changing significantly between any two time points under a Poisson model with p below 0.0001. Abundances of TCRs were expressed as counts per million after normalisation to the total number of TCRs sequenced in each sample. MAIT TCRs were defined by TRAV1-2 paired with TRAJ12, TRAJ20 or TRAJ33, and iNKT TCRs by TRAV10 paired with TRAJ18. VDJdb, accessed 1 November 2021, was searched for CMV, EBV and SARS-CoV-2 annotated TCRs, excluding TCRs annotated for multiple antigens. In TCRdb, the public reads were trimmed at Q25 with fastp and aligned with MiXCR, with productive beta chains retained. Rows merge per CDR3 protein into single entries with the most common DNA and genes. In this record, the V and J calls reflect TCRdb's handling and not the investigators' own analysis. Recorded for this sample are 50,000 to 80,000 distinct CDR3 sequences; around 4.6% of them occurred a single time. Around 5.2% of the sample comes from the top ten.

The study was a case-control design nested within a healthcare worker cohort in London, UK, with weekly nasopharyngeal swab PCR tests and blood sampling. Between 23 and 31 March 2020, the week of the UK lockdown, healthcare workers were enrolled and then followed up weekly for as long as 16 weeks. This clonotype was counted many times. Its binding antigen is unknown. Base qualities are not at hand, and no much larger clone is one base apart. The rearranged chain carries TRBV2 and TRBJ1-6; the D segment could be TRBD1, given 5 matching bases. The sequenced material came from whole blood. This receptor was identified in an adult who was a healthcare worker with PCR-confirmed SARS-CoV-2 infection or an uninfected control (not recorded which). The CDR3 region has the sequence CASGTGNSPLHF. The sequence in DNA is TGTGCCAGCGGGACGGGGAATTCACCCCTCCACTTT.